What follows are 16 T cell receptor beta chains derived from one specimen sequenced in a study of CD8 T cells in ankylosing spondylitis. Study-wide findings and caveats: Seemingly distinctive of ankylosing spondylitis blood was a TCR beta motif formed by eight highly homologous variants.

For these receptors, no antigen is known. MiXCR, applied by TCRdb to the 5' RACE reads, yields one record per CDR3 protein. Among 350,000 to 550,000 distinct CDR3 sequences listed, roughly 26% were seen once. The sequencing sample was made of blood, either unsorted or a sorted T cell fraction (not recorded which). Receptor source: a male donor with ankylosing spondylitis.

The CDR3 protein is CASSFGTGLSGNTIYF. CDR3 sequence (DNA): TGTGCCAGCAGCTTCGGGACAGGGCTCTCTGGAAACACCATATATTTT. The chain recombines TRBV7-8 with TRBJ1-3; 9 bases are a match to TRBD1. V lost 3 bases and J lost 0; bases outside the gene matches: 3. Germline lookup yields CDR1 SGHVS and CDR2 FQNEAQ. There are 16 residues in the CDR3.

The chain joins TRBV28 to TRBJ1-1; no reliable D call. The CDR3 has 14 residues. Germline-derived CDR1 and CDR2 are MDHEN and SYDVKM. V was trimmed by 4 bases and J by 3 bases, leaving 12 bases between them. The CDR3 protein is CASSSRRVDTEAFF. The CDR3 bases are TGTGCCAGCAGTTCCCGTAGGGTGGACACTGAAGCTTTCTTT.

V gene TRBV5-6 combines with J gene TRBJ2-1; the match to TRBD2 covers 8 bases. CDR1 SGHDT and CDR2 YYEEEE come from the germline V gene. V lost 2 bases to trimming and J lost 10 bases; unmatched junction nucleotides: 8. CDR3 length: 14 amino acids. The CDR3: CASSFSGIIREQFF. CDR3 nucleotide sequence: TGTGCCAGCAGCTTTAGCGGGATAATACGGGAGCAGTTCTTC.

This chain connects TRBV5-1 to TRBJ2-1; a weak D match, TRBD2 (6 bases). CDR1 is SGHRS and CDR2 is YFSETQ in the germline V gene. The CDR3 contains 16 residues. V was clipped by 0 bases and J by 9 bases, with 19 bases between them. The DNA of the CDR3 is TGCGCCAGCAGCTTGGAGTATAGCGGTCCTAGTTCTGAGCAGTTCTTC. This translates into CASSLEYSGPSSEQFF.

This clonotype was found many times. The chain uses TRBV5-1 and TRBJ2-7; 7 bases agree with TRBD1. The CDR3 runs 15 residues. Germline loops: CDR1 SGHRS, CDR2 YFSETQ. The V and J ends lost 4 bases and 1 base, in that order; junction bases with no gene match: 8. CDR3: CASSNGTVSSYEQYF. In DNA form, the CDR3 reads TGCGCCAGCAGCAACGGGACAGTTTCTTCCTACGAGCAGTACTTC. The full variable domain, rest sourced from reference TRBV5-1 and TRBJ2-7, is KAGVTQTPRYLIKTRGQQVTLSCSPISGHRSVSWYQQTPGQGLQFLFEYFSETQRNKGNFPGRFSGRQFSNSRSEMNVSTLELGDSALYLCASSNGTVSSYEQYFGPGTRLTVT.

This clonotype came up once. The chain carries TRBV6-5 and TRBJ2-3; D may be TRBD1 (6 bases). Trimming stripped 0 bases from V and 0 bases from J, with 13 bases between. CDR1 and CDR2 from the germline V gene are MNHEY and SVGAGI. CDR3 length: 17 amino acids. CDR3 DNA: TGTGCCAGCAGTTACTCGAGATCAGGGGTTAGCACAGATACGCAGTATTTT. Translation gives CASSYSRSGVSTDTQYF.

The chain employs TRBV5-1 and TRBJ1-4, with D unresolved. Germline V CDR1 and CDR2: SGHRS, YFSETQ. The CDR3 length is 14 residues. Trimming shortened V by 0 bases and J by 8 bases, and 11 bases separated the two germline ends. The CDR3 is CASSLGGNPEKLFF. The CDR3 nucleotides read TGCGCCAGCAGCTTGGGTGGGAATCCCGAAAAACTGTTTTTT.

CDR3 residues: CASSNMGLAGMTETQYF. Written as DNA, the CDR3 is TGTGCCAGCAGTAATATGGGACTAGCGGGAATGACAGAGACCCAGTACTTC. The genes are TRBV6-1 and TRBJ2-5; 13 positions match TRBD2. V shed 5 bases, J shed 4 bases, and the junction held 10 bases outside the gene matches. There are 17 residues in the CDR3. In germline, CDR1 is MNHNS, CDR2 SASEGT.

This clonotype appeared a few times. This chain joins TRBV12-3 or TRBV12-4 and TRBJ1-2; possibly TRBD1 for D (6 bases). The V end lost 1 base, the J end lost 7 bases, and 16 bases lay between the germline ends. This CDR3 has 15 residues. The CDR3 DNA reads TGTGCCAGCAGTTTAGGGTGGACAGAGGAAAGTGGCTACACCTTC. Amino acid sequence: CASSLGWTEESGYTF.

V is TRBV5-1 and J is TRBJ1-6, with D tentatively TRBD1 (6 bases). CDR3 length: 15 residues. V shed 5 bases and J shed 7 bases, with 16 bases lying between them. CDR1 and CDR2 (germline): SGHRS, YFSETQ. CDR3 sequence: CASSIGGLGNSPLHF. The CDR3 region has the DNA TGCGCCAGCAGTATAGGGGGATTGGGGAATTCACCCCTCCACTTT. Using reference TRBV5-1 and TRBJ1-6 for the parts outside the CDR3, the full variable domain is KAGVTQTPRYLIKTRGQQVTLSCSPISGHRSVSWYQQTPGQGLQFLFEYFSETQRNKGNFPGRFSGRQFSNSRSEMNVSTLELGDSALYLCASSIGGLGNSPLHFGNGTRLTVT.

The chain employs TRBV3-1 and TRBJ2-2; possibly TRBD1 for D (6 bases). Germline V lookup: CDR1 LGHDT, CDR2 YNNKEL (reference sequence). V was clipped by 0 bases and J by 5 bases, with 10 bases between them. The CDR3 runs 15 residues. CDR3 nucleotide sequence: TGTGCCAGCAGCCAAGATCCCGGACAGACCGGGGAGCTGTTTTTT. As protein: CASSQDPGQTGELFF.

This clonotype came up a few times. The rearrangement links TRBV20-1 to TRBJ2-1; TRBD2 matches 13 bases. J was trimmed by 5 bases and V by 6 bases; bases with no gene match: 16. In germline, CDR1 is DFQATT, CDR2 SNEGSKA (reference sequence). The length of the CDR3 is 18 residues. This chain's CDR3 is CSAGPPRTSGRYHNEQFF. For the CDR3, the DNA is TGCAGTGCCGGACCGCCGCGGACTAGCGGGAGATACCACAATGAGCAGTTCTTC.

This clonotype came up many times. This chain connects TRBV11-2 to TRBJ2-7, with 9 bases that match TRBD2. The germline V gene has CDR1 SGHAT and CDR2 FQNNGV. The CDR3 runs to 15 residues. The junction had 7 bases not matched to a gene; V was cut back by 5 bases and J by 2 bases. The CDR3 sequence: CASSRGLAGTYEQYF. The CDR3 region has the DNA TGTGCCAGCAGCCGGGGGCTAGCGGGAACCTACGAGCAGTACTTC.

The rearrangement joins TRBV5-6 to TRBJ2-3, with TRBD1 matching over 7 bases. The CDR3 consists of 16 residues. Germline assignment: CDR1 SGHDT and CDR2 YYEEEE. Trimming removed 0 bases from V and 2 bases from J; junction bases left unmatched: 6. CDR3: CASSLADRRFTDTQYF. CDR3 bases: TGTGCCAGCAGCTTGGCGGACAGGAGATTCACAGATACGCAGTATTTT.

The chain is built from TRBV6-6 and TRBJ1-5; D not certain. This CDR3 is built from 13 residues. The V end lost 6 bases, the J end lost 3 bases, and 9 bases lay between the germline ends. Germline assignment: CDR1 MNHNY and CDR2 SVGAGI (reference sequence). The CDR3 DNA is TGTGCCAGCAGCCCTGCCTCCAATCAGCCCCAGCATTTT. Residues: CASSPASNQPQHF.

This clonotype was counted between two and nine times. In DNA, the CDR3 is TGTGCCAGCAGCACCTTTGGCACTAGGGCGAATCAGCCCCAGCATTTT. Translating it yields CASSTFGTRANQPQHF. The chain is built from TRBV7-8 and TRBJ1-5; D is ambiguous. This CDR3 spans 16 amino acids. CDR1 and CDR2 (germline): SGHVS, FQNEAQ. Between the trimmed V and J ends, which lost 5 bases and 4 bases, there was a span of 18 bases. Full variable domain (remainder filled in from reference TRBV7-8 and TRBJ1-5): GAGVSQSPRYKVAKRGQDVALRCDPISGHVSLFWYQQALGQGPEFLTYFQNEAQLDKSGLPSDRFFAERPEGSVSTLKIQRTQQEDSAVYLCASSTFGTRANQPQHFGDGTRLSIL.